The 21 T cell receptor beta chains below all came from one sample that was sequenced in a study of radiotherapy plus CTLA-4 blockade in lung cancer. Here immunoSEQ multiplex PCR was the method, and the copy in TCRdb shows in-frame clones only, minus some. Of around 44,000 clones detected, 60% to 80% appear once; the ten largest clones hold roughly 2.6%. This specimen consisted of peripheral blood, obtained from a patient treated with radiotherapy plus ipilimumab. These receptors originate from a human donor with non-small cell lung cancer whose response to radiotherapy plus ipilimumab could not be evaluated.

The CDR3 loop reads CAIRDRGRGGYTF. CDR3 DNA: TGTGCCATCAGGGACAGGGGGCGCGGGGGCTACACCTTC. The rearrangement links TRBV10-3 to TRBJ1-2; 11 nucleotides match TRBD1. The CDR3 covers 13 residues. With 6 bases clipped from V and 8 bases from J, the junction kept 5 bases outside the gene matches. CDR1 and CDR2 (germline): ENHRY, SYGVKD.

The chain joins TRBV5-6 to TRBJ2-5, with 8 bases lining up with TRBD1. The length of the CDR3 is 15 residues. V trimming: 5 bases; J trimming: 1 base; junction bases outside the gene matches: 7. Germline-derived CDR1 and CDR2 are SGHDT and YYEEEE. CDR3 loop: CASRGGQATQETQYF. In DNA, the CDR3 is TGTGCCAGCAGAGGGGGACAGGCAACCCAAGAGACCCAGTACTTC.

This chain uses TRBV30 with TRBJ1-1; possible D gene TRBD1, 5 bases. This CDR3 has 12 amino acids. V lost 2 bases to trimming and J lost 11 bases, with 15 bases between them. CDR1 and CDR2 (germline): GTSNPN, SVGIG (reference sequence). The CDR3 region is CAWSPLGAVAFF. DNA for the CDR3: TGTGCCTGGAGTCCATTAGGGGCGGTGGCTTTCTTT.

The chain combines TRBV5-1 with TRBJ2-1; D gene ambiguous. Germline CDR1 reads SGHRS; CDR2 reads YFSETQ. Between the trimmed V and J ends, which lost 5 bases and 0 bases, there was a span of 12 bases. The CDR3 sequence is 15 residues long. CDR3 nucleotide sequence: TGCGCCAGCAGGGCGGCCGGAAGCTCCTACAATGAGCAGTTCTTC. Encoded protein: CASRAAGSSYNEQFF.

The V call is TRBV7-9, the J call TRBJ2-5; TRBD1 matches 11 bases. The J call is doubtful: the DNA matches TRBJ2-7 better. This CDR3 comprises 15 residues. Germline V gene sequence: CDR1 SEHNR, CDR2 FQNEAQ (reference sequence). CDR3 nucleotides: TGTGCCAGCAGCAGCCCCGGGACAGGGGGCTACGAGCAGTACTTC. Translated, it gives CASSSPGTGGYEQYF.

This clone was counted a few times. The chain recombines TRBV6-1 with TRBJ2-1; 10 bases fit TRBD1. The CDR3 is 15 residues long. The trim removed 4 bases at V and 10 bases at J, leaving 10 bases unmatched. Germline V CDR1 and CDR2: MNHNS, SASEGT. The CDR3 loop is CASSGRTGGSREQFF. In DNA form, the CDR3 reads TGTGCCAGCAGTGGTCGGACAGGGGGAAGTCGGGAGCAGTTCTTC.

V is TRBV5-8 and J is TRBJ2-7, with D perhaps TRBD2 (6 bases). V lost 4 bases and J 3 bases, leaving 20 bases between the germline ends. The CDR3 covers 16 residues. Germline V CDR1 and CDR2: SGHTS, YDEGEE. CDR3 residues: CASSGGEPSVGYEQYF. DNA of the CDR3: TGTGCCAGCAGCGGAGGGGAACCCTCGGTGGGCTACGAGCAGTACTTC.

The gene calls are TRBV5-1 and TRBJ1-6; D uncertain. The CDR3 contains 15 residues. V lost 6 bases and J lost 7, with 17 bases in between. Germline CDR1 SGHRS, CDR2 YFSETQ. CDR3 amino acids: CASTREGRENSPLHF. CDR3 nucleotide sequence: TGCGCCAGCACCCGCGAGGGAAGGGAGAATTCACCCCTCCACTTT.

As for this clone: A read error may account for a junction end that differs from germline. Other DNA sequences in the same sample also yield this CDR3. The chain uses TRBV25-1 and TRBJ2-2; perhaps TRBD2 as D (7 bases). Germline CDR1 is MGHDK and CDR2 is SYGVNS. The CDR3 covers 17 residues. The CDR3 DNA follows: TGTGCCAGCAGTGATCCGACGACGGGGGGCCCCACCGGGGAGTTGTTTTTT. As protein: CASSDPTTGGPTGELFF.

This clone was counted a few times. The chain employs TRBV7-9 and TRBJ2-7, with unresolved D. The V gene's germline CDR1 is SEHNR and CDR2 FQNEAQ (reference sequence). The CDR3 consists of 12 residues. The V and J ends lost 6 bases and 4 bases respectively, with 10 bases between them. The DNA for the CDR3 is TGTGCCAGCAGTTCGAGTTATTACGAGCAGTACTTC. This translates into CASSSSYYEQYF.

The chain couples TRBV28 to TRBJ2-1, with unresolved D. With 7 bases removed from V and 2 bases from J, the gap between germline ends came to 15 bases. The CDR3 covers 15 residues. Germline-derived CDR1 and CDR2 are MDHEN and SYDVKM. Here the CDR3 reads CASNRLESAYNEQFF. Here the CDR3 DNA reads TGTGCCAGCAATCGCTTGGAGAGTGCCTACAATGAGCAGTTCTTC.

The CDR3 reads CASSFRLAGGKTDTQYF. In nucleotides, the CDR3 is TGTGCCAGCAGTTTTAGGCTAGCGGGAGGAAAAACAGATACGCAGTATTTT. The V call is TRBV27, the J call TRBJ2-3, with 11 bases fitting TRBD2. Trimming removed 3 bases from V and 3 bases from J; junction bases left unmatched: 8. The CDR3 consists of 17 residues. CDR1 and CDR2 from the germline V gene are MNHEY and SMNVEV (reference sequence).

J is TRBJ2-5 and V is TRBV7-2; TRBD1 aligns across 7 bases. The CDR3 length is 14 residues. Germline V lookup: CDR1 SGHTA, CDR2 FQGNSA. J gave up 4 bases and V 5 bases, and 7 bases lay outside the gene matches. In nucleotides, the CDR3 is TGTGCCAGCAGCCAAGGGGGCAGGGTAGAGACCCAGTACTTC. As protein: CASSQGGRVETQYF.

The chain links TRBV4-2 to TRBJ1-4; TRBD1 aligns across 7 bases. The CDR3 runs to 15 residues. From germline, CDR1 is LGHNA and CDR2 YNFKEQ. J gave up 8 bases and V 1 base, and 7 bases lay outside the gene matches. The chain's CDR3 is CASSQVEGAREKLFF. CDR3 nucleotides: TGTGCCAGCAGCCAAGTCGAGGGGGCGAGGGAAAAACTGTTTTTT.

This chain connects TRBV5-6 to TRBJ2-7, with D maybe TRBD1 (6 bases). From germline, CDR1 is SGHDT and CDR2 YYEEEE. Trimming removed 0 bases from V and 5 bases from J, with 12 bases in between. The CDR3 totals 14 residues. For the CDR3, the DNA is TGTGCCAGCAGCTTGGCATTCCACAGGGACGAGCAGTACTTC. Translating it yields CASSLAFHRDEQYF.

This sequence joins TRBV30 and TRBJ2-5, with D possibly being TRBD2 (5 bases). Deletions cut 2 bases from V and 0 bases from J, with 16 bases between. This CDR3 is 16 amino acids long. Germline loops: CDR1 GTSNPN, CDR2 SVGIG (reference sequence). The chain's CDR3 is CAWSKRSSSNQETQYF. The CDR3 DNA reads TGTGCCTGGAGTAAGAGGTCTAGCAGCAACCAAGAGACCCAGTACTTC.

The CDR3 loop reads CASGQGSAYEQYF. The DNA of the CDR3 is TGCGCCAGTGGACAGGGCTCGGCCTACGAGCAGTACTTC. The chain links TRBV10-1 to TRBJ2-7; 8 bases are shared with TRBD1. Germline CDR1 is WNHNN and CDR2 is SYGVQD (reference sequence). The CDR3 runs 13 residues. Trimming at V came to 9 bases and at J to 2 bases, leaving 6 bases not matched to a gene.

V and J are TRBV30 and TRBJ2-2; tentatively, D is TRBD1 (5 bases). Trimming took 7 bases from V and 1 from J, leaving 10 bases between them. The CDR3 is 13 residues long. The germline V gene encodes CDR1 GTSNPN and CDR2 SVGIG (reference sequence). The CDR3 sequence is CAFGARNTGELFF. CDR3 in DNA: TGTGCCTTTGGGGCGAGGAACACCGGGGAGCTGTTTTTT.

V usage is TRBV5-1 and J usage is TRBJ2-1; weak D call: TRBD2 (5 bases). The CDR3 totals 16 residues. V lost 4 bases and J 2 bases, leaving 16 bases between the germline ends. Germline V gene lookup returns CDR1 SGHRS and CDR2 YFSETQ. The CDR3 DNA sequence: TGCGCCAGCAGCCCCACCCCCAGCGGTACCTACAATGAGCAGTTCTTC. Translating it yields CASSPTPSGTYNEQFF.

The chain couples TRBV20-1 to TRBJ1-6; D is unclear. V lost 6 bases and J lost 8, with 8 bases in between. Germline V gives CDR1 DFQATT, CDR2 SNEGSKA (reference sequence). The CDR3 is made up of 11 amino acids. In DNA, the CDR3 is TGCAGTGCGTATCAGGATTCACCCCTCCACTTT. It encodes CSAYQDSPLHF.

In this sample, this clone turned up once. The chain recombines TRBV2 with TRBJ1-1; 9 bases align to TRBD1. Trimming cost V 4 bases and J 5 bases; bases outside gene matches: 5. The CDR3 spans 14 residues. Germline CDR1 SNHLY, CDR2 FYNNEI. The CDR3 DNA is TGTGCCAGCAGTGTGGACAGGGGCCGGACTGAAGCTTTCTTT. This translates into CASSVDRGRTEAFF.